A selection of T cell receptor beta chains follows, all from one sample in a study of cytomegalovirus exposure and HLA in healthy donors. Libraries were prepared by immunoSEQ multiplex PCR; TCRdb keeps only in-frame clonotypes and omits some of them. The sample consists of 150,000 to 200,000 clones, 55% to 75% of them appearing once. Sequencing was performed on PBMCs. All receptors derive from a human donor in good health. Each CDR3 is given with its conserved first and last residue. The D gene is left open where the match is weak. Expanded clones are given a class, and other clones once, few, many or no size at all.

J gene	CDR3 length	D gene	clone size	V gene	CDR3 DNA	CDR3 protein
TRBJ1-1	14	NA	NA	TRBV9	TGTGCCAGCAGCGTAGGTCAGGTAAGGACTGAAGCTTTCTTT	CASSVGQVRTEAFF
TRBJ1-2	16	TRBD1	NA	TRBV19	TGTGCCAGTAGTATAATCGGCGGGACAGGTGGCTATGGCTACACCTTC	CASSIIGGTGGYGYTF
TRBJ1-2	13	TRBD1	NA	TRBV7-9	TGTGCCAGCAGCGCACAGGGGGCCAGCGGCTACACCTTC	CASSAQGASGYTF
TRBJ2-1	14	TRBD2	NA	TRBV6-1	TGTGCCAGCAGGCCATCGGGAGGGCTCAATGAGCAGTTCTTC	CASRPSGGLNEQFF
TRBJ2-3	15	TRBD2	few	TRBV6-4	TGTGCCAGCAGTGACAACGGGGGGGCCACAGATACGCAGTATTTT	CASSDNGGATDTQYF
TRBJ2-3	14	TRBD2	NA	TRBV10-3	TGTGCCATCAGTGCGGGGGGTGAAGGAGATACGCAGTATTTT	CAISAGGEGDTQYF
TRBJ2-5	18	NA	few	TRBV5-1	TGCGCCAGCAGCCTGGGGGCTCGGGGGGCCGCTCTTCAAGAGACCCAGTACTTC	CASSLGARGAALQETQYF
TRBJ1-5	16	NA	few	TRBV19	TGTGCCAGTAGTATCCCCACGGGGGGGCTCAATCAGCCCCAGCATTTT	CASSIPTGGLNQPQHF
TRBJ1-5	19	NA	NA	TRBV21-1	TGTGCCAGCAGCAAGTTTTGGAGGTGGGAAAGTCCCCGAGGGCAGCCCCAGCATTTT	CASSKFWRWESPRGQPQHF
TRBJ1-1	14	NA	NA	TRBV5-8	TGTGCCAGCAGTTTCCAGGGTGGTACCGCTGAAGCTTTCTTT	CASSFQGGTAEAFF
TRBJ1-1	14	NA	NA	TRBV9	TGTGCCAGCAGCGTAGAAGGGGTGAACACTGAAGCTTTCTTT	CASSVEGVNTEAFF
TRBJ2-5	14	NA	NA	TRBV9	TGTGCCAGCAGCGCCCGACAGGGAGGAGAGACCCAGTACTTC	CASSARQGGETQYF
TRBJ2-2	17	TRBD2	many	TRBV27	TGTGCCAGCAGTTTCCGCCCCGGGGGGGCGTACACCGGGGAGCTGTTTTTT	CASSFRPGGAYTGELFF
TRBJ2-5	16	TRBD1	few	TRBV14	TGTGCCAGCAGCCAAGTGGGACAGGGGGCGCACAAGACCCAGTACTTC	CASSQVGQGAHKTQYF
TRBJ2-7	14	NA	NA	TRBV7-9	TGTGCCAGCAGCTTAGACCCAGGCGTTTACGAGCAGTACTTC	CASSLDPGVYEQYF
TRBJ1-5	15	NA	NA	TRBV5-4	TGTGCCAGCAGCTCCGCGGACAGTGGCAATCAGCCCCAGCATTTT	CASSSADSGNQPQHF
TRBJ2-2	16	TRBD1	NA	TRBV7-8	TGTGCCAGCAGCCCACCCTGGGGCAGGGGGACCGGGGAGCTGTTTTTT	CASSPPWGRGTGELFF
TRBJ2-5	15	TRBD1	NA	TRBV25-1	TGTGCCAGCAGTGACCGACAGGGGGCCCAAGAGACCCAGTACTTC	CASSDRQGAQETQYF
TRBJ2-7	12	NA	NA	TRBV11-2	TGTGCCAGCAGCTTTACGCGCGAAGAGCAGTACTTC	CASSFTREEQYF
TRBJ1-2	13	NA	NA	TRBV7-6	TGTGCCAGCAGCTTAACTTACAGGGATGGCTACACCTTC	CASSLTYRDGYTF
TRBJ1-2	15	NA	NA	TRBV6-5	TGTGCCAGCAGTCAAGGCAGGGCCCCCGGGTACGGCTACACCTTC	CASSQGRAPGYGYTF
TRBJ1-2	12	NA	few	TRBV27	TGTGCCAGCAGAAGGGAGGACTATGGCTACACCTTC	CASRREDYGYTF
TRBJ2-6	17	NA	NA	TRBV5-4	TGTGCCAGCAGCTTGGATTTCGGGTTGTCTGGGGCCAACGTCCTGACTTTC	CASSLDFGLSGANVLTF
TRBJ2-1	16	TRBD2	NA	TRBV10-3	TGTGCCGTGGAACCTAGCGGGGGGGGTGCCTACAATGAGCAGTTCTTC	CAVEPSGGGAYNEQFF
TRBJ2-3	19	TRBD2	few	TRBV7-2	TGTGCCAGCAGCAAGTGGGGTAGACTAGCGGGGGTTAGCACAGATACGCAGTATTTT	CASSKWGRLAGVSTDTQYF
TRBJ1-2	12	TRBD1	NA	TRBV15	TGTGCCACCAGCAAGGACAGGGGTGGCTACACCTTC	CATSKDRGGYTF
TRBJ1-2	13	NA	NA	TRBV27	TGTGCCAGCAGTTTACAGGTCAACTATGGCTACACCTTC	CASSLQVNYGYTF
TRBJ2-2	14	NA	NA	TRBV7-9	TGTGCCAGCAGCGCCCCGGACAGCTCCGGGGAGCTGTTTTTT	CASSAPDSSGELFF
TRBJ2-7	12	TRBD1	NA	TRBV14	TGTGCCAGCAGCCAACAGGGGGCTGGGCAGTACTTC	CASSQQGAGQYF
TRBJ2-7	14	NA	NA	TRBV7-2	TGTGCCAGCAGACATCACGGCTACAGGTACGAGCAGTACTTC	CASRHHGYRYEQYF
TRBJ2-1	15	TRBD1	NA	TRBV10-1	TGCGCCAGCAGCAACCGGGACAGGGGGCCCGATGAGCAGTTCTTC	CASSNRDRGPDEQFF
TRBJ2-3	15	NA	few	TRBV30	TGTGCCTGGAGTCGGGACTCGGCTAGCACAGATACGCAGTATTTT	CAWSRDSASTDTQYF
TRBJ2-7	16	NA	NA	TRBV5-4	TGTGCCAGCAGCCCTCCCCGATCTGGGAGCTCCTACGAGCAGTACTTC	CASSPPRSGSSYEQYF
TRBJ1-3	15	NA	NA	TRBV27	TGTGCCAGCAGTTCTTGGGCAGACCCAGGAAACACCATATATTTT	CASSSWADPGNTIYF
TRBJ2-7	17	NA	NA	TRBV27	TGTGCCAGCTCTCCCTCCTTTGGGGACAACAAACCCTACGAGCAGTACTTC	CASSPSFGDNKPYEQYF
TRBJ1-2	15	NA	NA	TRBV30	TGTGCCTGGAGTTCAATGGTGATAGCTAACTATGGCTACACCTTC	CAWSSMVIANYGYTF
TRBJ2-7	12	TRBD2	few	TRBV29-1	TGCAGCGCCCTAGCGGGGAAGTACGAGCAGTACTTC	CSALAGKYEQYF
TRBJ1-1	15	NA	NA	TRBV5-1	TGCGCCAGCTGGGGTGGAGGGATGGGGGACACTGAAGCTTTCTTT	CASWGGGMGDTEAFF
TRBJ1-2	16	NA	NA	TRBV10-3	TGTGCCATCAGTGAGACGCCAGCGACCTCACGATATGGCTACACCTTC	CAISETPATSRYGYTF
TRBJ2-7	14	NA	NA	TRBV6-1	TGTGCCAGCAAGGGGCTTGGCGGCACCTACGAGCAGTACTTC	CASKGLGGTYEQYF
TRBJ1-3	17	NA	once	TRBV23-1	TGCGCCAGCGCCTTAGGGGGTCGCAACAACTCTGGAAACACCATATATTTT	CASALGGRNNSGNTIYF
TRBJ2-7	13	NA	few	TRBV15	TGTGCCACCAGCAGAGGCAGGGTTAACGAGCAGTACTTC	CATSRGRVNEQYF
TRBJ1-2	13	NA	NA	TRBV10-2	TGCGCCAGCTCGAGGGACACTGGCTATGGCTACACCTTC	CASSRDTGYGYTF
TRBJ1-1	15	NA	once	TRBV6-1	TGTGCCAGCAGGTTAGAGTTCAGGGGTCGGACTGAAGCTTTCTTT	CASRLEFRGRTEAFF
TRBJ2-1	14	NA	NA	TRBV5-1	TGCGCCAGCAGCCCCCAGGGTGACTACAATGAGCAGTTCTTC	CASSPQGDYNEQFF
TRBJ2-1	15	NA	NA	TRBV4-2	TGTGCCAGCAGCCAAGATCCGGACACGTACAATGAGCAGTTCTTC	CASSQDPDTYNEQFF
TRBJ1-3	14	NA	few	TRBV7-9	TGTGCCAGCAGCTTAGGCGGGCTTGGAAACACCATATATTTT	CASSLGGLGNTIYF
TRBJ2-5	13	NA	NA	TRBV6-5	TGTGCCAGCAGTTACGGAGTTAGGGAGACCCAGTACTTC	CASSYGVRETQYF
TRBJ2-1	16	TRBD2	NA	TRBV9	TGTGCCAGCAGCGTAGCTGGGAGTATAGCGGGGCCTGAGCAGTTCTTC	CASSVAGSIAGPEQFF
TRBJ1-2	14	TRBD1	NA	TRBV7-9	TGTGCCAGCAGCTTAGGCAGAGGACAGGGGGCGCACACCTTC	CASSLGRGQGAHTF
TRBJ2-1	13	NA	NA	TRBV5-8	TGTGCCAGCAGCTTGCGGGGTCTTTATGAGCAGTTCTTC	CASSLRGLYEQFF
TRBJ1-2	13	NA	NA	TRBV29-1	TGCAGCGTTGAAGTTGAGGTAGACTATGGCTACACCTTC	CSVEVEVDYGYTF
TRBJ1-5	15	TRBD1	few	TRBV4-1	TGCGCCAGCAGCCCACAGGGGGGTAGCAATCAGCCCCAGCATTTT	CASSPQGGSNQPQHF